This T cell receptor (beta chain) was captured by sequencing in a study of regulatory T cells in long-lasting Graves disease. Specified time point: newly diagnosed GD, antithyroid drugs for less than 3 months. After RNA was extracted from PBMCs, the TCR library was made from it. Findings and limits, study-wide: Fewer public clonotypes were shared by new patients (over 950) than by persistent patients (about 2,800).

This clonotype was recorded many times. Its antigen is unidentified. Relying on iRepertoire HTBI primers and Arm-PCR of CDR3 regions, the team built TCR beta libraries. Using its own MiXCR run on the multiplex PCR reads, TCRdb lists one record per CDR3 protein. In the table there are about 500,000 distinct CDR3 sequences, roughly 16% of which are singletons. These sequences were also reported in another study, on T cells in Graves' hyperthyroidism and ophthalmopathy. As that report states: Using the HTBI primer set, a first-round RT-PCR was run on the TCR CDR3.

The material sequenced was peripheral blood mononuclear cells (PBMCs), taken at new diagnosis, from a patient treated with antithyroid drugs. The receptor was isolated from a man aged 40-49 years with Graves disease.

Here the CDR3 reads CASSAGTGGPSSNQPQHF. The CDR3 DNA sequence: TGTGCCAGTAGTGCCGGGACAGGGGGACCGAGTAGCAATCAGCCCCAGCATTTT. The chain links TRBV19 to TRBJ1-5; TRBD1 matches at 11 bases. The CDR3 loop spans 18 amino acids. Germline CDR1 reads LNHDA; CDR2 reads SQIVND (reference sequence). Germline trimming cut 5 bases from V and 0 bases from J; bases unmatched to any gene: 9.